This T cell receptor (beta chain) was found in a study of low-dose radiotherapy and immunotherapy resistance in tumors. Turning to the study itself: With fractions of 0.5 Gy given every 2 weeks, Cohort 1 accumulated a total of 6.5 Gy. One day prior to radiation and immunotherapy, intravenous cyclophosphamide at 200 mg/m2 was given, repeated every two weeks.

This sample's time point: before trial treatment. Nivolumab, ipilimumab, aspirin, low-dose cyclophosphamide and low-dose radiotherapy were given to donors. Advanced solid tumors without tumor-infiltrating lymphocytes were required for inclusion. TRAV- and TRBV-specific primers, spanning alpha and beta chains, primed first-strand cDNA. PCR amplification of the TCRs was performed with Phusion for 20 PCR cycles, and it relied on a constant-region primer together with a V-primer adapter. TCRdb analysed the reads with MiXCR anew, one entry per CDR3 protein. The sample includes 59,000 or so distinct CDR3 sequences, about 26% of them seen just once. This clonotype was counted a single time. This CDR3 spans 12 amino acids. V was cut by 1 base and J by 10 bases, with 8 bases left in between. From germline, CDR1 is SGHNT and CDR2 YYREEE (reference sequence).

Specimen: PBMCs, collected before treatment. This clonotype was sampled from a male donor with rectosigmoid adenocarcinoma. This sequence joins TRBV5-4 and TRBJ2-2; the D is unclear. The CDR3 coding sequence is TGTGCCAGCAGCTTGACAGCGAAGGAGCTGTTTTTT. Translated, it gives CASSLTAKELFF.